Each of the 25 T cell receptor beta chains below was sequenced from the same sample in a study of kidney transplant recipient with SARS-CoV-2 infection. One entry per CDR3 protein, called by TCRdb with MiXCR from the reads. The sample holds 200,000 to 250,000 distinct CDR3 sequences; 25% to 35% are singletons and the top ten take less than 8.5%. The sample consisted of a blood sample, taken at baseline and on day 111 from a kidney transplant recipient. The receptor source for this set is a male patient younger than 45 who had COVID-19 and was a kidney transplant recipient. The graft donor may be the source of some T cells.

This clonotype was seen only a few times. V gene TRBV2 combines with J gene TRBJ2-1; tentative D call: TRBD1 (5 bases). The germline V gene has CDR1 SNHLY and CDR2 FYNNEI. The ends were cut back, 7 bases at V and 9 bases at J, with 13 bases in the middle. This CDR3 has 12 amino acids. CDR3 nucleotides: TGTGCCAGCAATAACAGGCTCGGTGAGCAGTTCTTC. Translated, it gives CASNNRLGEQFF.

A note on this clonotype: A single base separates this from a much larger clone, so it may be a read error. This chain's CDR3 is CASSLAPDRGPCEQYF. For the CDR3, the DNA is TGTGCCAGCAGCTTGGCTCCGGACAGGGGGCCCTGCGAGCAGTACTTC. V and J are TRBV5-6 and TRBJ2-7; 11 bases match TRBD1. The J segment lost 6 bases and the V segment lost 0 bases, leaving 8 bases of the junction unmatched. The CDR3 spans 16 residues. Germline V gene data show CDR1 as SGHDT and CDR2 as YYEEEE.

This clonotype occurred many times. The chain recombines TRBV7-6 with TRBJ1-2; D unclear. V lost 5 bases and J lost 7, with 14 bases in between. This CDR3 region has 13 residues. Germline values: CDR1 SGHVS, CDR2 FNYEAQ. CDR3 residues: CASSLLGIPGYTF. The DNA of the CDR3 is TGTGCCAGCAGCCTCCTTGGGATTCCTGGCTACACCTTC. The full variable domain, rest sourced from reference TRBV7-6 and TRBJ1-2, is GAGVSQSPRYKVTKRGQDVALRCDPISGHVSLYWYRQALGQGPEFLTYFNYEAQQDKSGLPNDRFSAERPEGSISTLTIQRTEQRDSAMYRCASSLLGIPGYTFGSGTRLTVV.

The table lists this clonotype with many counts. The chain links TRBV3-1 to TRBJ1-2; D is uncertain. This CDR3 has 17 amino acids. The V and J ends lost 4 bases and 4 bases respectively, with 22 bases between them. The V gene's germline CDR1 is LGHDT and CDR2 YNNKEL (reference sequence). CDR3: CASSLCTTLRKTYGYTF. The CDR3 DNA sequence: TGTGCCAGCAGCCTGTGTACCACCCTTCGAAAGACCTATGGCTACACCTTC.

This clonotype was observed once. This may come from a read error, since a much larger clone is one base off. This chain links TRBV20-1 with TRBJ1-5, with a weak D call TRBD1 (6 bases). The germline V and J ends were trimmed by 3 bases and 4 bases, with 16 bases remaining between them. The CDR3 length is 15 residues. Looked up from germline, CDR1 is DFQATT and CDR2 is SNEGSKA (reference sequence). CDR3: CSASIGTWVNQPQHF. CDR3 DNA sequence: TGCAGTGCTAGTATTGGGACATGGGTTAATCAGCCCCAGCATTTT.

The count of this clonotype is one. A much larger clone differs by one base, so this may be a read error. The V and J genes are TRBV20-1 and TRBJ2-5, with 7 nucleotides matching TRBD2. Per germline, CDR1 DFQATT and CDR2 SNEGSKA (reference sequence). Trimming took 5 bases from V and 0 from J; bases not matched to a gene: 12. The CDR3 consists of 16 residues. The CDR3 reads CSAGGGGGGHQETQYF. The CDR3, as DNA: TGCAGTGCTGGAGGCGGCGGGGGAGGGCACCAAGAGACCCAGTACTTC.

There are many counts of this clonotype. The rearrangement links TRBV5-4 to TRBJ1-2; D remains ambiguous. The CDR3 has 16 amino acids. The germline gives CDR1 SGHNT, CDR2 YYREEE (reference sequence). The V gene lost 7 bases and the J gene lost 4 bases, with 23 bases spanning the gap. The CDR3 loop is CASGKAVPGKTYGYTF. For the CDR3, the DNA is TGTGCCAGCGGTAAAGCCGTACCAGGAAAGACCTATGGCTACACCTTC.

J is TRBJ1-2 and V is TRBV18, with TRBD1 identical over 8 bases. Germline CDR1 KGHSH, CDR2 LQKENI. The CDR3 loop spans 15 amino acids. J was trimmed by 0 bases and V by 3 bases; bases with no gene match: 3. CDR3 DNA sequence: TGTGCCAGCTCACCGACAGGGGCTGCTAACTATGGCTACACCTTC. This encodes CASSPTGAANYGYTF.

In this sample, this clonotype turned up many times. The chain recombines TRBV30 with TRBJ2-3, with D possibly TRBD1 on 6 matching bases. Trimming took off 1 base at V and 0 bases at J, with 11 bases between the two ends. Germline CDR1 is GTSNPN and CDR2 is SVGIG (reference sequence). The CDR3 totals 15 residues. CDR3 amino acids: CAWSARTESTDTQYF. The DNA for the CDR3 is TGTGCCTGGAGTGCAAGGACAGAAAGCACAGATACGCAGTATTTT.

Details on this clonotype: The germline gene is not matched at one end of the junction; a read error may be the cause. The chain uses TRBV4-1 and TRBJ1-1; no clear D gene. The CDR3 covers 14 residues. Germline V gene sequence: CDR1 MGHRA, CDR2 YSYEKL. CDR3 in amino acids: CASGQDWGGTEAFF. CDR3 nucleotide sequence: TGCGCCAGCGGCCAAGATTGGGGTGGCACTGAAGCTTTCTTT.

This clonotype has a count of ten or more. The chain combines TRBV7-3 with TRBJ1-6; 9 bases are shared with TRBD1. The CDR3 consists of 15 residues. The J segment lost 6 bases and the V segment lost 3 bases, leaving 3 bases of the junction unmatched. Germline V CDR1 and CDR2: SGHTA, FQGTGA. The DNA of the CDR3 is TGTGCCAGCAGCTTGACAGGGGGGCGTAATTCACCCCTCCACTTT. This translates into CASSLTGGRNSPLHF.

Points on this clonotype: A much larger clone lies a single base off, so this may be a read error. The rearrangement joins TRBV10-3 to TRBJ1-1, with 7 nucleotides matching TRBD1. Germline trimming cut 4 bases from V and 3 bases from J; bases unmatched to any gene: 11. CDR1 is ENHRY, CDR2 SYGVKD, per germline. The CDR3 totals 16 residues. The CDR3 loop reads CAISADRAGGHTEAFF. The CDR3 nucleotides are TGTGCCATCAGTGCCGACAGGGCCGGGGGTCACACTGAAGCTTTCTTT.

This clonotype was detected a few times. The chain uses TRBV27 and TRBJ2-5; 10 bases are a match to TRBD1. Germline V CDR1 and CDR2: MNHEY, SMNVEV (reference sequence). This CDR3 comprises 18 residues. V lost 6 bases, J lost 7 bases, and 20 bases stayed unmatched. The CDR3 nucleotides are TGTGCCAGCAGCTCAAACGGTCGACAGGGGGCCCCTGGGGGGACCCAGTACTTC. The encoded protein is CASSSNGRQGAPGGTQYF.

Regarding this clonotype: This may arise from a read error, as a much more abundant clone is one base away. The rearrangement joins TRBV27 to TRBJ2-3; D is perhaps TRBD1 (5 bases). Germline CDR1 and CDR2: MNHEY and SMNVEV (reference sequence). This CDR3 contains 14 residues. The CDR3 protein is CASRQMTSTGTQYF. CDR3 nucleotides: TGTGCCAGCAGACAAATGACCAGCACAGGTACGCAGTATTTT.

This clonotype was seen ten or more times. The rearrangement uses TRBV10-3 and TRBJ1-1; D unresolved. There are 12 residues in the CDR3. Trimming took 3 bases from V and 9 from J, leaving 11 bases between them. Germline V CDR1 and CDR2: ENHRY, SYGVKD. This CDR3 is CAISDTSLQAFF. The CDR3 DNA is TGTGCCATCAGTGACACATCCCTTCAAGCTTTCTTT.

This clonotype has at least ten counts. V is TRBV7-9 and J is TRBJ2-3; D is perhaps TRBD1 or TRBD2 (6 bases each). Germline V gene lookup returns CDR1 SEHNR and CDR2 FQNEAQ (reference sequence). Trimming removed 5 bases at V and 6 bases at J, with 9 bases between. This CDR3 contains 12 residues. The CDR3 bases are TGTGCCAGCAGCCGAGGGGGGGATACGCAGTATTTT. This gives the protein CASSRGGDTQYF. Looking up the rest from reference TRBV7-9 and TRBJ2-3 gives the full variable domain: DTGVSQNPRHKITKRGQNVTFRCDPISEHNRLYWYRQTLGQGPEFLTYFQNEAQLEKSRLLSDRFSAERPKGSFSTLEIQRTEQGDSAMYLCASSRGGDTQYFGPGTRLTVL.

Note on this clonotype: This clone may be a read error of a much larger clone one base away. This chain uses TRBV7-9 with TRBJ1-6; D gene uncertain. The V and J ends lost 1 base and 14 bases respectively, with 12 bases between them. The CDR3 is made up of 13 amino acids. From germline, CDR1 is SEHNR and CDR2 FQNEAQ (reference sequence). As DNA, the CDR3 is TGTGCCAGCAGCTTAGGAGGGAGCTCAACCCTCCACTTT. Its translation is CASSLGGSSTLHF.

The chain links TRBV5-6 to TRBJ2-3, with TRBD2 matching 7 bases. V dropped 3 bases and J dropped 0; count of bases not matched to a gene: 7. Germline CDR1 is SGHDT and CDR2 is YYEEEE. The CDR3 loop spans 16 amino acids. CDR3 region: CASSSPSGPSTDTQYF. The DNA for the CDR3 is TGTGCCAGCAGCTCCCCTAGCGGTCCTAGCACAGATACGCAGTATTTT.

Remarks on this clonotype: At one of its ends the junction is not consistent with the germline gene, which may arise from a read error. V is TRBV7-9 and J is TRBJ2-1; the D gene is possibly TRBD1 (5 bases). The CDR3 has 15 amino acids. Germline CDR1 reads SEHNR; CDR2 reads FQNEAQ (reference sequence). Written as DNA, the CDR3 is TGTGCCAGCAAGATACAGGCGAGCTCCTTCAATGAGCAGTTCTTC. This sequence encodes CASKIQASSFNEQFF.

About this clonotype: This may arise from a read error, as a much more abundant clone is one base away. As the CDR3 is not closed by the conserved phenylalanine or tryptophan, this likely results from a read error. This chain connects TRBV30 to TRBJ1-2; D uncertain. The germline V gene has CDR1 GTSNPN and CDR2 SVGIG (reference sequence). The CDR3 covers 16 residues. Trimming shortened V by 5 bases and J by 4 bases, and 23 bases separated the two germline ends. The CDR3 DNA is TGTGCCTGGGGAAGGATGCGTTATAGAAAGACCTATGGCTACACCCTC. Translating gives CAWGRMRYRKTYGYTL.

As regards this clonotype: A read error is possible here, since a much larger clone lies one base away. CDR3 protein: CASSHGKPYGKTDGYTF. CDR3 DNA sequence: TGTGCCAGCAGTCACGGAAAGCCTTACGGAAAGACCGATGGCTACACCTTC. The chain links TRBV6-9 to TRBJ1-2, with unresolved D. Between the trimmed V and J ends, which lost 5 bases and 6 bases, there was a span of 25 bases. This CDR3 has 17 amino acids. Germline V gene sequence: CDR1 MNHGY, CDR2 SVAAGI.

At least ten counts were recorded for this clonotype. This sequence joins TRBV6-5 and TRBJ1-2; D remains unclear. Trimming shortened V by 5 bases and J by 1 base, and 17 bases separated the two germline ends. This CDR3 contains 16 residues. CDR1 MNHEY and CDR2 SVGAGI come from the germline V gene. The CDR3 coding sequence is TGTGCCAGCAGTGAGGAGCAGGCCTACTATAACTATGGCTACACCTTC. Protein product: CASSEEQAYYNYGYTF.

With regard to this clonotype: This may be a read error: a much more frequent sequence differs by one nucleotide. V usage is TRBV6-6 and J usage is TRBJ1-1; no clear D. The CDR3 length is 11 residues. The germline V and J ends were trimmed by 6 bases and 7 bases, with 9 bases remaining between them. Germline loops: CDR1 MNHNY, CDR2 SVGAGI (reference sequence). CDR3 region: CASSPKGEAFF. CDR3 coding DNA: TGTGCCAGCAGCCCGAAAGGTGAAGCTTTCTTT.

This clonotype occurred many times. The chain combines TRBV5-4 with TRBJ1-1, with a possible D match to TRBD1 (5 bases). The germline gives CDR1 SGHNT, CDR2 YYREEE (reference sequence). The germline V and J ends were trimmed by 7 bases and 0 bases, with 10 bases remaining between them. The CDR3 spans 13 residues. The CDR3 coding sequence is TGTGCCAGCTCCCCGGGGGTGAACACTGAAGCTTTCTTT. Translating it yields CASSPGVNTEAFF.

Concerning this clonotype: A much larger clone sits a single nucleotide away, making a read error possible. The chain links TRBV7-6 to TRBJ2-5, with TRBD2 matching 8 bases. This CDR3 has 14 amino acids. Germline V gives CDR1 SGHVS, CDR2 FNYEAQ. The CDR3 coding sequence is TGTGCCAGCAGCGCCACCTCTAGCGGGTTCGAGCAGTGCTTC. Amino acids: CASSATSSGFEQCF.